This TCR beta chain is drawn from a study of T cell changes during pregnancy in multiple sclerosis. Germline V CDR1 and CDR2: SEHNR, FQNEAQ (reference sequence). V lost 1 base, J lost 6 bases, and 2 bases stayed unmatched. CDR3 size: 15 residues. Sequencing used immunoSEQ multiplex PCR; TCRdb keeps in-frame clones, though not all of them. The table records about 39,000 clones, 75% to 95% of them present only once. The sample consisted of CD4+ T cells from peripheral blood mononuclear cells, taken in the first trimester of pregnancy. This chain uses TRBV7-9 with TRBJ2-1; 11 bases line up with TRBD2. The clonotype was recovered from a female donor in good health, enrolled as a control in a pregnancy study. DNA of the CDR3: TGTGCCAGCAGCTTAGGACTAGCGGGGACCAATGAGCAGTTCTTC. Amino acid sequence: CASSLGLAGTNEQFF.